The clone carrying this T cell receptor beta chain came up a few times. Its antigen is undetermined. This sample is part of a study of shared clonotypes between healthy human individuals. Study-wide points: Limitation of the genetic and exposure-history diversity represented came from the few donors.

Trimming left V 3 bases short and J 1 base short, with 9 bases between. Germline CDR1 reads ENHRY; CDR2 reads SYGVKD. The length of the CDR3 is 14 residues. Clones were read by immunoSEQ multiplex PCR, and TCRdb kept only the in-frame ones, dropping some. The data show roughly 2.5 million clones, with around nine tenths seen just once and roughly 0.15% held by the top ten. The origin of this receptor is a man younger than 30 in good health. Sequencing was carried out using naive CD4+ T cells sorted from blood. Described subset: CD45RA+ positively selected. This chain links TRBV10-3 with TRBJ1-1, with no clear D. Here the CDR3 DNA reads TGTGCCATCAGTGACCTCTCGGCGAACACTGAAGCTTTCTTT. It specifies CAISDLSANTEAFF.